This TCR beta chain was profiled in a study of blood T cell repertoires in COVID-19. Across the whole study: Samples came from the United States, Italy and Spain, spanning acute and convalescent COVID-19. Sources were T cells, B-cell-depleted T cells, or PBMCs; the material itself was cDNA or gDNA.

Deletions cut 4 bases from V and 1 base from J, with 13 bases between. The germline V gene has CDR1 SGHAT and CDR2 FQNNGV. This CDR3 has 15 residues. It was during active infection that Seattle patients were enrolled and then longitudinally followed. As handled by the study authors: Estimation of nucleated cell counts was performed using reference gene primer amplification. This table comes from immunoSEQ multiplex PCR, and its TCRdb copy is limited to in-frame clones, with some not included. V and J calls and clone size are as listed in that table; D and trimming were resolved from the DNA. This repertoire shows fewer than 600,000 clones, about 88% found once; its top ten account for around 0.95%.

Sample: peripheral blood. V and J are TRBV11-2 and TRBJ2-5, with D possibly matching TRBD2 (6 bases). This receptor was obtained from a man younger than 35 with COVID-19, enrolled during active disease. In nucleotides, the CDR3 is TGTGCCAGCAGCTCCTCTGGAGGGGCCCAAGAGACCCAGTACTTC. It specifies CASSSSGGAQETQYF.